These T cell receptor beta chains were read from a single sample in a study of OX40 agonist ivuxolimab in advanced cancers. The repertoire was sequenced with immunoSEQ multiplex PCR; TCRdb's copy has only in-frame clones and lacks some. Here the sample spans about 130,000 clones, just over 90% being singletons. Material: CD4+ or CD8+ T cells sorted from blood, obtained in a trial of the OX40 agonist ivuxolimab. The receptors stem from an adult with an advanced solid tumor such as melanoma, head and neck, liver or kidney cancer. CDR3s include the opening cysteine and the closing phenylalanine or tryptophan.

V: TRBV5-1; J: TRBJ2-2; CDR3: CASSLGLAAALDTGELFF
V: TRBV7-2; J: TRBJ1-3; CDR3: CASSFQGSGNTIYF
V: TRBV5-1; J: TRBJ2-2; CDR3: CASSLVGTGSTGELFF
V: TRBV27; J: TRBJ1-5; CDR3: CASGTWTDSNQPQHF
V: TRBV30; J: TRBJ1-3; CDR3: CAWRGDSGNTIYF
V: TRBV7-3; J: TRBJ1-4; CDR3: CASSSDRGYEKLFF
V: TRBV28; J: TRBJ2-4; CDR3: CASSARQGWPKNIQYF
V: TRBV29-1; J: TRBJ1-3; CDR3: CSVDRGNTIYF
V: TRBV6-6; J: TRBJ2-5; CDR3: CASSSTTGGQETQYF
V: TRBV6-5; J: TRBJ2-1; CDR3: CASSYSTGTYNEQFF
V: TRBV5-1; J: TRBJ1-5; CDR3: CASSAGPTGQGYQPQHF
V: TRBV6-1; J: TRBJ2-1; CDR3: CASCQGDRGPWSSYNEQFF
V: TRBV19; J: TRBJ1-5; CDR3: CASSVQRTGVVAHQPQHF
V: TRBV7-2; J: TRBJ1-3; CDR3: CASSPGTLGNTIYF
V: TRBV4-3; J: TRBJ1-3; CDR3: CASSPDRDGSGNTIYF
V: TRBV5-4; J: TRBJ1-2; CDR3: CASSRSQPGGYTF
V: TRBV9; J: TRBJ2-7; CDR3: CASSSYEQYF
V: TRBV7-8; J: TRBJ1-5; CDR3: CASSRTENQPQHF
V: TRBV4-1; J: TRBJ2-5; CDR3: CASSQEPGIQETQYF
V: TRBV19; J: TRBJ1-5; CDR3: CASSMGRATGQPQHF
V: TRBV7-2; J: TRBJ2-7; CDR3: CASSLVSYEQYF
V: TRBV11-2; J: TRBJ2-7; CDR3: CASSPNWLAGVSSGGEQYF
V: TRBV28; J: TRBJ1-2; CDR3: CASSPPGGAYGYTF
V: TRBV10-3; J: TRBJ1-5; CDR3: CAISRAGGNQPQHF
V: TRBV6-1; J: TRBJ2-7; CDR3: CASSERDEQYF
V: TRBV7-9; J: TRBJ1-4; CDR3: CASSLVALEKLFF
V: TRBV15; J: TRBJ2-7; CDR3: CATSRGTSDTYEQYF
V: TRBV27; J: TRBJ1-3; CDR3: CASSLDSPGQGAGNTIYF
V: TRBV5-1; J: TRBJ2-7; CDR3: CASSIQGGYEQYF
V: TRBV28; J: TRBJ1-2; CDR3: CASVQGGVRYGYTF
V: TRBV2; J: TRBJ1-4; CDR3: CASSETRGASGGEKLFF
V: TRBV6-5; J: TRBJ2-7; CDR3: CASSYSGQGGEQYF
V: TRBV4-2; J: TRBJ2-7; CDR3: CASSRDSSYEQYF
V: TRBV5-1; J: TRBJ2-1; CDR3: CASSPRLAEDEQFF
V: TRBV19; J: TRBJ2-2; CDR3: CASSISAANTGELFF
V: TRBV10-1; J: TRBJ1-4; CDR3: CASSESTNEKLFF
V: TRBV4-3; J: TRBJ2-7; CDR3: CASSPLAGAAYEQYF
V: TRBV9; J: TRBJ2-3; CDR3: CASSQPTPGESDTQYF
V: TRBV9; J: TRBJ1-2; CDR3: CASSVGVYGYTF
V: TRBV7-3; J: TRBJ1-6; CDR3: CASSRGGANSPLHF
V: TRBV5-1; J: TRBJ1-4; CDR3: CASSLDRGGEKLFF
V: TRBV5-1; J: TRBJ2-1; CDR3: CASGDTGGFGNEQFF
V: TRBV4-2; J: TRBJ2-1; CDR3: CASSQGDLLTQFF
V: TRBV2; J: TRBJ1-2; CDR3: CAKGGQLELYGYTF
V: TRBV5-1; J: TRBJ1-6; CDR3: CASSLGSNNSPLHF
V: TRBV19; J: TRBJ2-7; CDR3: CASSGPSYEQYF
V: TRBV7-2; J: TRBJ1-5; CDR3: CASSTRTGRQPQHF